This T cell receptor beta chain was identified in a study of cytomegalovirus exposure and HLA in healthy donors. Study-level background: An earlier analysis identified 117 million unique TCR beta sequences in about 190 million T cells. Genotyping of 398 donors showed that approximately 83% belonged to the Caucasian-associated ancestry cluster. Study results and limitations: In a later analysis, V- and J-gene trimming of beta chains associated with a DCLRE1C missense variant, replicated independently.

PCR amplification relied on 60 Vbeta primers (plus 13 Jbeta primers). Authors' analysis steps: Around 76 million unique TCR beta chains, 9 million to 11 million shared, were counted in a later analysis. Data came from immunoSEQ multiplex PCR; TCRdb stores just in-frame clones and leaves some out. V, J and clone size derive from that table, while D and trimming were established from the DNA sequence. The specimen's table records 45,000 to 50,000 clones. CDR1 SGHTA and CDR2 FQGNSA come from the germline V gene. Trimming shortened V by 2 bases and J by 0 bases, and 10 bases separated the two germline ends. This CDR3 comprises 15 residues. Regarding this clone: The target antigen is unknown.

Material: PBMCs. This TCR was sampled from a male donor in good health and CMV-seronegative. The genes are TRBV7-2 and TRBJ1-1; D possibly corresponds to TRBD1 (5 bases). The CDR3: CASSLRQLLNTEAFF. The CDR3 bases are TGTGCCAGCAGCTTAAGACAGCTATTGAACACTGAAGCTTTCTTT.